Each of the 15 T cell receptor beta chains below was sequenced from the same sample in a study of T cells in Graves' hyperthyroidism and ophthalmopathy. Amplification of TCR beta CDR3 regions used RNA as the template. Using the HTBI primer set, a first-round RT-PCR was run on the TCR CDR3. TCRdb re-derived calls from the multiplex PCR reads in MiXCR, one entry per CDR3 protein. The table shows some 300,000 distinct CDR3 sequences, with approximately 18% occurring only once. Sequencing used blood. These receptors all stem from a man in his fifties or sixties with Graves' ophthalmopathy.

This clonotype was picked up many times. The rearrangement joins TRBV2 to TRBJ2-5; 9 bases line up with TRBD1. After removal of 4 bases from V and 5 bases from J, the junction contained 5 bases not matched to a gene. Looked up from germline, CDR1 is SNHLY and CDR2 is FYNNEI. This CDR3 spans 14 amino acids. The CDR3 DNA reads TGTGCCAGCAGTGCACAGGGGGCAGCGGAGACCCAGTACTTC. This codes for CASSAQGAAETQYF.

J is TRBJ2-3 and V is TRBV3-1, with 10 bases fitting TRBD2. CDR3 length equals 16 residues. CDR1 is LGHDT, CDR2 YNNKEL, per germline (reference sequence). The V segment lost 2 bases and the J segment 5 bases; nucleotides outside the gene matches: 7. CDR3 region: CASSQNLAGAGDTQYF. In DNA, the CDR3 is TGTGCCAGCAGCCAAAATCTAGCGGGAGCTGGAGATACGCAGTATTTT.

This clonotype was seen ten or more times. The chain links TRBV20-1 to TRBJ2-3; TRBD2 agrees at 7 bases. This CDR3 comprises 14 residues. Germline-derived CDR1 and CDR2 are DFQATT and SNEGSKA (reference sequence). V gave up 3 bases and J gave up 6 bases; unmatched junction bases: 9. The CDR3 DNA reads TGCAGTGCTAGCCCAGGGAGGGCCCCGGATACGCAGTATTTT. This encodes CSASPGRAPDTQYF.

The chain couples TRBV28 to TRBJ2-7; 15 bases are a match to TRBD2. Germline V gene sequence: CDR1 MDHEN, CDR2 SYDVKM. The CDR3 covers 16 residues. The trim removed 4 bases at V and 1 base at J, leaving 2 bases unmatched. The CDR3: CASSWTSGRVSYEQYF. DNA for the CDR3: TGTGCCAGCAGTTGGACTAGCGGGAGGGTATCCTACGAGCAGTACTTC. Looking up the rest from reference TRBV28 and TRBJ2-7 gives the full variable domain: DVKVTQSSRYLVKRTGEKVFLECVQDMDHENMFWYRQDPGLGLRLIYFSYDVKMKEKGDIPEGYSVSREKKERFSLILESASTNQTSMYLCASSWTSGRVSYEQYFGPGTRLTVT.

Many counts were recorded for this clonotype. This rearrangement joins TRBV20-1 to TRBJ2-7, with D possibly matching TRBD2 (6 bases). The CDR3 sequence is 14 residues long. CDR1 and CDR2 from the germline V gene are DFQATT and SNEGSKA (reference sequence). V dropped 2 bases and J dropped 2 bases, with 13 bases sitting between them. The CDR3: CSARQAGGTYEQYF. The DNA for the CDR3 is TGCAGTGCTAGACAAGCGGGCGGGACCTACGAGCAGTACTTC.

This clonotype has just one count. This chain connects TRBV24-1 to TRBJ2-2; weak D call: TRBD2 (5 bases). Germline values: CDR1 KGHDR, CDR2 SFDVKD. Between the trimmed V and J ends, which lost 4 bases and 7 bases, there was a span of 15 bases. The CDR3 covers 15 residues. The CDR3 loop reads CATSELGLGSGELFF. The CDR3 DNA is TGTGCCACCAGTGAACTAGGGTTGGGGAGCGGGGAGCTGTTTTTT.

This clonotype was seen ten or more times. CDR3 nucleotides: TGTGCCAGCAGCTTTCCCGGCGGGGGGTCCTACGAGCAGTACTTC. Translating gives CASSFPGGGSYEQYF. The V gene is TRBV6-1, the J gene TRBJ2-7; 8 bases align to TRBD2. V shed 6 bases and J 1 base; nucleotides not matched to a gene: 8. This CDR3 has 15 residues. The germline V gene has CDR1 MNHNS and CDR2 SASEGT.

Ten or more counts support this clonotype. This CDR3 reads CASSYGREYTDTQYF. CDR3 bases: TGTGCCAGCAGTTACGGGCGGGAGTACACAGATACGCAGTATTTT. The chain has TRBV6-6 and TRBJ2-3; 7 nucleotides agree with TRBD2. Unmatched junction bases numbered 4, after V lost 2 bases and J lost 2 bases. The CDR3 totals 15 residues. Germline loops: CDR1 MNHNY, CDR2 SVGAGI (reference sequence).

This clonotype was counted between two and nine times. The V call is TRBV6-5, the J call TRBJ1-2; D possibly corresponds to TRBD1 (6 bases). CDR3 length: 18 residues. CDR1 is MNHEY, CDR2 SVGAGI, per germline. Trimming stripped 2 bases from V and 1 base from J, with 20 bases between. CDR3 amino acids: CASSYRAGASASNYGYTF. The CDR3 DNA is TGTGCCAGCAGTTACAGGGCAGGGGCCTCGGCTAGTAACTATGGCTACACCTTC.

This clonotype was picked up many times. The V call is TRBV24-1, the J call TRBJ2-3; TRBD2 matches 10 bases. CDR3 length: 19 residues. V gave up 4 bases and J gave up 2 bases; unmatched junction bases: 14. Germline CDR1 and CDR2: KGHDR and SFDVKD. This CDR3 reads CATSDPLTSGRASTDTQYF. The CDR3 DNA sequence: TGTGCCACCAGTGACCCTCTAACGAGCGGGAGGGCCTCCACAGATACGCAGTATTTT.

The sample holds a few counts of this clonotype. For the CDR3, the DNA is TGTGCCACCGAGGAATGGCGGGAGGGCGGCAATGAGCAGTTCTTC. Translation gives CATEEWREGGNEQFF. The gene calls are TRBV24-1 and TRBJ2-1; 9 bases map to TRBD2. The CDR3 is made up of 15 amino acids. Germline V gene sequence: CDR1 KGHDR, CDR2 SFDVKD. Trimming removed 9 bases from V and 6 bases from J; junction bases left unmatched: 11.

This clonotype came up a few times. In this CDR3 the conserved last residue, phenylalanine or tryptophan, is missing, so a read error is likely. The chain's CDR3 is CASSSKGQGNYGYTL. The CDR3, as DNA: TGTGCCAGCAGTTCGAAGGGACAGGGAAACTATGGCTACACCCTC. J is TRBJ1-2 and V is TRBV12-3 or TRBV12-4; TRBD1 aligns across 9 bases. The CDR3 is 15 residues long. Trimming removed 4 bases from V and 2 bases from J; junction bases left unmatched: 5.

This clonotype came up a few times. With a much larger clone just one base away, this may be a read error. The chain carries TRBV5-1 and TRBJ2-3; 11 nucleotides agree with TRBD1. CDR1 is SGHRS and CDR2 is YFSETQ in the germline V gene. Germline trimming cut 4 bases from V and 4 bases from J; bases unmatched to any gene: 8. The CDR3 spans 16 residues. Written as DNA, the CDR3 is TGCGCCAGCAGCCAAGCGGACAGGGGGCACGCAGATACGCAGTATTTT. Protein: CASSQADRGHADTQYF.

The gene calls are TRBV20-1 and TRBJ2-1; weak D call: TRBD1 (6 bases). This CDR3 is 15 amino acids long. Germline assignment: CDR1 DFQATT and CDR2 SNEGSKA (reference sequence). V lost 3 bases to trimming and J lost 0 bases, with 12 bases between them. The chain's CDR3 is CSARGLGGSYNEQFF. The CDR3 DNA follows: TGCAGTGCTAGGGGGTTAGGGGGCTCCTACAATGAGCAGTTCTTC.

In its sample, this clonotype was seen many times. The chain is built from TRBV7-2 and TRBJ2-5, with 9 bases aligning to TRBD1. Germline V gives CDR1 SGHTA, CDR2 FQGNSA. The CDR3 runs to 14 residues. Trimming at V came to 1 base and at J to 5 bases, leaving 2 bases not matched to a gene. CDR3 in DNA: TGTGCCAGCAGCTTAGTGGGACAGGGTGAGACCCAGTACTTC. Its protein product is CASSLVGQGETQYF.